The entry below gives a single T cell receptor (beta chain) sequence along with its context. The antigen is unknown. These data belong to a study of PD-1 blockade in classical Hodgkin lymphoma. Study results and limitations: In newly diagnosed patients, baseline TCR diversity was reportedly below that of healthy donors. Diversity in CD4+ TCRs, unlike that measured in CD8+ TCRs, had risen significantly by C4D1.

Time point: cycle 4 day 1 (C4D1), after 5 to 7 weeks of nivolumab. Relapse was seen in all patients after autologous stem cell transplantation, and brentuximab vedotin exposure was variable. The data were produced by immunoSEQ multiplex PCR, yet TCRdb's version contains in-frame clones alone and is incomplete. The sample shows about 33,000 clones, approximately 68% of them seen only once. The receptor was isolated from a human donor with classical Hodgkin lymphoma. This specimen consisted of peripheral blood mononuclear cells (PBMCs), obtained before the fourth cycle of nivolumab.

The CDR3 sequence: CASSVEQAPLSGNTIYF. Written as DNA, the CDR3 is TGTGCCAGCAGTGTAGAACAGGCCCCACTCTCTGGAAACACCATATATTTT. This chain connects TRBV6-4 to TRBJ1-3; a possible D gene is TRBD1 (5 bases). Germline V gives CDR1 MRHNA, CDR2 SNTAGT. This CDR3 spans 17 amino acids. Trimming cost V 4 bases and J 0 bases, with 16 bases left between them.